This TCR beta chain is from a study of shared clonotypes between healthy human individuals. The study's findings and limits: The sole specimen, blood, was sampled, and tissue repertoires likely differ.

Produced via immunoSEQ multiplex PCR; TCRdb's table is partial and in-frame only. This sample carries 2,500,000 or so clones, 85% to 95% of them seen once, and the ten largest clones take 0.3% to 0.4%. Trimming cost V 6 bases and J 3 bases; bases outside gene matches: 12. The CDR3 spans 16 residues. CDR1 is LNHDA, CDR2 SQIVND, per germline (reference sequence). This clone was seen once. Antigen unknown. The V call is TRBV19, the J call TRBJ2-7, with 9 positions matching TRBD2. This TCR derives from a man younger than 30 in good health. Some clones in this sample may be carry-over from other donors' samples. Sample: naive CD4+ T cells from PBMCs. The subset here: CD45RA+ positively selected. The DNA of the CDR3 is TGTGCCAGTAGCCCGTTGGCGGCGGGAGGGCTCTACGAGCAGTACTTC. It translates to CASSPLAAGGLYEQYF.